Reported below is one T cell receptor (beta chain). Its specificity is not known. The study ran its PCR with 60 Vbeta and 13 Jbeta primers. Profiled with immunoSEQ multiplex PCR; TCRdb holds only in-frame clones, not every one. The table includes fewer than 110,000 clones, about 85% detected once. The record originates from a study of cytomegalovirus exposure and HLA in healthy donors. General observations from the study: Earlier results showed most TCR beta V segments being productive about 90% or about 30% of the time.

The germline V gene encodes CDR1 LNHDA and CDR2 SQIVND (reference sequence). The CDR3 loop spans 17 amino acids. The ends were cut back, 4 bases at V and 3 bases at J, with 21 bases in the middle. This clonotype was obtained from a man younger than 40 in good health and CMV-seronegative. Sequenced sample: PBMCs. V usage is TRBV19 and J usage is TRBJ2-5; maybe TRBD1 (5 bases). The CDR3 sequence is CASSTPQGSLGKETQYF. The CDR3 nucleotides read TGTGCCAGTAGTACGCCCCAGGGAAGTTTAGGGAAAGAGACCCAGTACTTC. Full variable domain (outside the CDR3, taken from reference TRBV19 and TRBJ2-5): DGGITQSPKYLFRKEGQNVTLSCEQNLNHDAMYWYRQDPGQGLRLIYYSQIVNDFQKGDIAEGYSVSREKKESFPLTVTSAQKNPTAFYLCASSTPQGSLGKETQYFGPGTRLLVL.